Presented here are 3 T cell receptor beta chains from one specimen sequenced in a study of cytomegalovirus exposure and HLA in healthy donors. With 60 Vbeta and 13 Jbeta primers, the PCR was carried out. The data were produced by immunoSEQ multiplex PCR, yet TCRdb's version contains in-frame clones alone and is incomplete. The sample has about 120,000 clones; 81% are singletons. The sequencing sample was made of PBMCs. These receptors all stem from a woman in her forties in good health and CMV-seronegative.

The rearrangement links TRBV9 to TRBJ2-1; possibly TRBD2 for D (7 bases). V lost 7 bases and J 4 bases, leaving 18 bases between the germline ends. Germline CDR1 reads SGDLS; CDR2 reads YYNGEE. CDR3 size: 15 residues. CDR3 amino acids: CASGRGRGPYNEQFF. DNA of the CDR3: TGTGCCAGCGGGAGGGGACGGGGGCCATACAATGAGCAGTTCTTC.

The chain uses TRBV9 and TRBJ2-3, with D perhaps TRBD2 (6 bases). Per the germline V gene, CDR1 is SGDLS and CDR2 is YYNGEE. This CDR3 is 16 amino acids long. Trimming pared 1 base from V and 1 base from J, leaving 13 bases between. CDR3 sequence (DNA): TGTGCCAGCAGCGTATATGGGGGAGGAGGCACAGATACGCAGTATTTT. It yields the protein CASSVYGGGGTDTQYF.

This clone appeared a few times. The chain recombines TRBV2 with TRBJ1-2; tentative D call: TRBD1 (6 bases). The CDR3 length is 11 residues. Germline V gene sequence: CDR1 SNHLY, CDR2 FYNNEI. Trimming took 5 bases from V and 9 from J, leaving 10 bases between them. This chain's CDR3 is CASSLQGRYTF. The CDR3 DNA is TGTGCCAGCAGTTTACAGGGTCGCTACACCTTC.